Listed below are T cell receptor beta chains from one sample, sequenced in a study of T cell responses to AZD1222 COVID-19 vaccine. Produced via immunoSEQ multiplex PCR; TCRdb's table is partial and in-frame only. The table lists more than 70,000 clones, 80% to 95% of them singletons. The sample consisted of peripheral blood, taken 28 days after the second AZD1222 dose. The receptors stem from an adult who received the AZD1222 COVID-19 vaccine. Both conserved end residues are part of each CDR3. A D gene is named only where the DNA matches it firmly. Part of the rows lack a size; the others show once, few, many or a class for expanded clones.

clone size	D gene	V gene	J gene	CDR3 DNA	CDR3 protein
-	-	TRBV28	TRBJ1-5	TGTGCCAGCAGTTCCGGGACCGACTATCAGCCCCAGCATTTT	CASSSGTDYQPQHF
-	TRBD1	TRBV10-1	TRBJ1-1	TGCGCCAGCAGTGAGAGCGGGACAGGGCTGAACACTGAAGCTTTCTTT	CASSESGTGLNTEAFF
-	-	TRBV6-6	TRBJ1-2	TGTGCCAGCAGCTCAGGACTTTCGGACTATGGCTACACCTTC	CASSSGLSDYGYTF
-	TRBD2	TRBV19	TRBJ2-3	TGTGCCAGTAGTATTTTCGGGAGCGGGATCAACACAGATGCGCAGTATTTT	CASSIFGSGINTDAQYF
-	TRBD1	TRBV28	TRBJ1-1	TGTGCCAGCAGTCTCGGGGGACAGGGGAACACTGAAGCTTTCTTT	CASSLGGQGNTEAFF
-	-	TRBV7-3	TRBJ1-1	TGTGCCAGCAGCTTTGAAAGGAACACTGAAGCTTTCTTT	CASSFERNTEAFF
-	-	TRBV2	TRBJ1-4	TGTGCCAGCAGTGAAGCATGGTTGGGGGCCGATGAAAAACTGTTTTTT	CASSEAWLGADEKLFF
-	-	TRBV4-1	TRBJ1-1	TGCGCCAGCAGTAGGGTTCGAATGAACACTGAAGCTTTCTTT	CASSRVRMNTEAFF
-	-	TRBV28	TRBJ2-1	TGTGCCAGCAGTTCGGTTAATTTCCCAATTCTGGGCAAGTTCTTC	CASSSVNFPILGKFF
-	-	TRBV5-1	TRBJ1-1	TGCGCCAGCAGCTTGGAGGGGGTTAAGGGCACTGAAGCTTTCTTT	CASSLEGVKGTEAFF
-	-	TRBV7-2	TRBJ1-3	TGTGCCAGCAGCCCAAGGGGTGGGGGGACTGGAAACACCATATATTTT	CASSPRGGGTGNTIYF
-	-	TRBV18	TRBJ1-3	TGTGCCAGCTCACTTGGCGTCTCTGGAAACACCATATATTTT	CASSLGVSGNTIYF
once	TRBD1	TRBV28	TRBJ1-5	TGTGCCAGCAGCTCAGGACAGGTTAATCAGCCCCAGCATTTT	CASSSGQVNQPQHF
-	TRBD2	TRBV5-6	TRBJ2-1	TGTGCCAGCAGCTTGGAATCTAGCGGTCCTTACAATGAGCAGTTCTTC	CASSLESSGPYNEQFF
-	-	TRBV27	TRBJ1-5	TGTGCCAGCAGTTTAGGGGGCAGGCCCAATCAGCCCCAGCATTTT	CASSLGGRPNQPQHF
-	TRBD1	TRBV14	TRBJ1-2	TGTGCCAGCAGCCAAGATTTACCGGGACAGAGCTATGGCTACACCTTC	CASSQDLPGQSYGYTF
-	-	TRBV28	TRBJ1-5	TGTGCCAGCAGTTTCGAGGGTCAACCCCAGCATTTT	CASSFEGQPQHF
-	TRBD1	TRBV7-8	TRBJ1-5	TGTGCCAGCAGCTTAGGGGGACAGGGCAGCCTTGGTCAGCCCCAGCATTTT	CASSLGGQGSLGQPQHF
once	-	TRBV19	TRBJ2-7	TGTGCCAGTAGTGAAGCGGACACCTTACCTTACGAGCAGTACTTC	CASSEADTLPYEQYF
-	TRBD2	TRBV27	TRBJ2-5	TGTGCCAGCAGTTTAGCGGGAGGGCTAGAGACCCAGTACTTC	CASSLAGGLETQYF
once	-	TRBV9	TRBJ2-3	TGTGCCAGCAGCCAAGTAGGTCAGAATACGCAGTATTTT	CASSQVGQNTQYF
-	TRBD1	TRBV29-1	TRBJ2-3	TGCAGCGTTGAAGATCAAGGGGGCGATGCAGATACGCAGTATTTT	CSVEDQGGDADTQYF
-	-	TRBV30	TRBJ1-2	TGTGCCTGGAGTTCACTCGGGGGCTACACCTTC	CAWSSLGGYTF
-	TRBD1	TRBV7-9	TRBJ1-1	TGTGCCAGCAGCTTAGATCTGGGACAGGTGAACACTGAAGCTTTCTTT	CASSLDLGQVNTEAFF
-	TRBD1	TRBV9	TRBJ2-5	TGTGCCAGCAGCGCTCGGACAGGGGAGACCCAGTACTTC	CASSARTGETQYF
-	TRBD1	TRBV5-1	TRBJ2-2	TGCGCCACCCGGACAGGGGTGAGCACCGGGGAGCTGTTTTTT	CATRTGVSTGELFF
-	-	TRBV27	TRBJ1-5	TGTGCCAGCAGTTTATACGGATATAGCAATCAGCCCCAGCATTTT	CASSLYGYSNQPQHF
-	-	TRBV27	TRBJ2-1	TGTGCCAGCAGTTGGGCCAGGGCTAACAATGAGCAGTTCTTC	CASSWARANNEQFF
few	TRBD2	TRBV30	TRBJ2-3	TGTGCCTGGAGTCGTACCGCGGGAGGGTTCACAGATACGCAGTATTTT	CAWSRTAGGFTDTQYF
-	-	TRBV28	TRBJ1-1	TGTGCCAGCAGTCTCGGGGGCGGCACTGAAGCTTTCTTT	CASSLGGGTEAFF
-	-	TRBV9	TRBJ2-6	TGTGCCAGCAGCGAAGGGTGGTCTGGGGCCAACGTCCTGACTTTC	CASSEGWSGANVLTF
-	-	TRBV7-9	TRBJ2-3	TGTGCCAGCAGCTGGCGAGCAGAGGCGGATACGCAGTATTTT	CASSWRAEADTQYF
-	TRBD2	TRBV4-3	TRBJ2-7	TGCGCCAGCAGCCAAGTACTAGCGGGAGGCTACGAGCAGTACTTC	CASSQVLAGGYEQYF
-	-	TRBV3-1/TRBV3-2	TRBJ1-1	TGTGCCAGCAGCCAAGGGGGGGCCTCGACTGAAGCTTTCTTT	CASSQGGASTEAFF
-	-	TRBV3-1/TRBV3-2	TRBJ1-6	TGTGCCAGCAGCCGACGCCAGGCGGGTCAGACTTCACCCCTCCACTTT	CASSRRQAGQTSPLHF
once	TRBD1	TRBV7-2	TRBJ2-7	TGTGCCAGCAGCTTTGGACAGGGCGGTCACGAGCAGTACTTC	CASSFGQGGHEQYF
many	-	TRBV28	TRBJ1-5	TGTGCCAGCAGTTCGACAGATTACAGCAATCAGCCCCAGCATTTT	CASSSTDYSNQPQHF
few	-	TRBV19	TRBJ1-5	TGTGCCAGTAGCACTAGGGGCAGGGGCCAGCCCCAGCATTTT	CASSTRGRGQPQHF
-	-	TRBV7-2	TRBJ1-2	TGTGCCAGCAGCTTAGACCGGGGGATCATCACTAACTATGGCTACACCTTC	CASSLDRGIITNYGYTF
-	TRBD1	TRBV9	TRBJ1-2	TGTGCCAGCAGCGTGGGGGCCACCCGGGACAGGGGTAATGGCTACACCTTC	CASSVGATRDRGNGYTF
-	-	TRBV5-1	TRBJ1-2	TGCGCCAGCAGCTTGCTAGCGGGGGGCGACGGCTACACCTTC	CASSLLAGGDGYTF
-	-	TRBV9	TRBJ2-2	TGTGCCAGCAGCGCCTGGGGGAGTGACACCGGGGAGCTGTTTTTT	CASSAWGSDTGELFF
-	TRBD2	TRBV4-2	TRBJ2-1	TGTGCCAGCAGCCAAGACCTAGCGGGTGAGCAGTTCTTC	CASSQDLAGEQFF
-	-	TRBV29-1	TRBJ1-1	TGCAGCGCAAGGGACACCGTGAACACTGAAGCTTTCTTT	CSARDTVNTEAFF
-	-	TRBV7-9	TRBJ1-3	TGTGCCAGCAGCTCCTCTTCAGCGTGGGGCTCTGGAAACACCATATATTTT	CASSSSSAWGSGNTIYF
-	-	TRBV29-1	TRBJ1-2	TGCAGCGTTGAAGGGGAGGACGGCTACACCTTC	CSVEGEDGYTF
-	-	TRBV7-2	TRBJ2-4	TGTGCCAGCAGCTTAGAGGACAGAGGAATTCAGTACTTC	CASSLEDRGIQYF
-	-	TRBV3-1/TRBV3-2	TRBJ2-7	TGTGCCAGCAGCCAAGTAGGGGCTGAAAACTACGAGCAGTACTTC	CASSQVGAENYEQYF
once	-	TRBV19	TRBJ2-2	TGTGCCAGTAGTATTACGATTACCGGGGAGCTGTTTTTT	CASSITITGELFF
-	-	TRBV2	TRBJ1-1	TGTGCCAGCAGTCCCCCTAGTTCGGTTGCTGAAGCTTTCTTT	CASSPPSSVAEAFF